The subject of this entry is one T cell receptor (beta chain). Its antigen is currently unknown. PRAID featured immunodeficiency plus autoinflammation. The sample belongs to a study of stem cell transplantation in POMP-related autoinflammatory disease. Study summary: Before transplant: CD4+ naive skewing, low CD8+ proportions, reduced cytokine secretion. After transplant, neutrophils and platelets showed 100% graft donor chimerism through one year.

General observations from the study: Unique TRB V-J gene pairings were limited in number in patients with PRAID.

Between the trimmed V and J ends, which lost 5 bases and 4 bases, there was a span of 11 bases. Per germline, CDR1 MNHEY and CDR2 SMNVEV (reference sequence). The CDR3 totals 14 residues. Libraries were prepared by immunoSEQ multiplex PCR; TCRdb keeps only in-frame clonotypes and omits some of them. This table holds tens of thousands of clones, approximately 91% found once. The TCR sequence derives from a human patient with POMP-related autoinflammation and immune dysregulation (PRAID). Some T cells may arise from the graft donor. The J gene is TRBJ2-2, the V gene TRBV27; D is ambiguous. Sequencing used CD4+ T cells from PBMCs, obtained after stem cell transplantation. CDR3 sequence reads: CASSPMGPTGELFF. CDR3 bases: TGTGCCAGCAGTCCGATGGGCCCCACCGGGGAGCTGTTTTTT.